The rows below give T cell receptor beta chains drawn from one sample of a study of cytomegalovirus exposure and HLA in healthy donors. Clones were sequenced by immunoSEQ multiplex PCR, and TCRdb holds only the in-frame ones, with some missing. The data hold over 150,000 clones, with 68% observed a single time. Sample: PBMCs. These receptors all stem from a woman aged 40 to 50 in good health and CMV-seropositive. Both conserved end residues are part of each CDR3. The D gene is left open where the match is weak. Size is omitted from some rows. Given values are once, few, many or a class for expanded clones.

size	D	V	J	CDR3	DNA
.	.	TRBV4-3	TRBJ2-6	CASSYQDSGANVLTF	TGCGCCAGCAGTTATCAGGACTCTGGGGCCAACGTCCTGACTTTC
.	TRBD2	TRBV19	TRBJ2-3	CASKEWAGGSPDTQYF	TGTGCCAGTAAAGAGTGGGCGGGAGGGTCTCCAGATACGCAGTATTTT
.	.	TRBV6-5	TRBJ2-2	CASSYSISGTGELFF	TGTGCCAGCAGTTACTCGATTTCGGGCACCGGGGAGCTGTTTTTT
few	.	TRBV6-5	TRBJ1-5	CASSYWTRLNQPQHF	TGTGCCAGCAGTTACTGGACAAGACTTAATCAGCCCCAGCATTTT
.	TRBD2	TRBV5-6	TRBJ2-5	CASSSGAGGPQYF	TGTGCCAGCAGTTCGGGAGCGGGGGGGCCCCAGTACTTC
.	TRBD2	TRBV7-2	TRBJ2-7	CASSWGGLEGREQYF	TGTGCCAGCAGCTGGGGCGGACTAGAGGGTCGCGAGCAGTACTTC
few	.	TRBV28	TRBJ1-4	CASRPGVRREKLFF	TGTGCCAGCCGACCCGGGGTACGTCGAGAAAAACTGTTTTTT
few	TRBD1	TRBV10-3	TRBJ1-5	CAISEGRGHNQPQHF	TGTGCCATCAGTGAGGGCAGGGGGCACAATCAGCCCCAGCATTTT
few	TRBD2	TRBV19	TRBJ2-7	CASSLASGNNEQYF	TGTGCCAGTAGTCTGGCTAGCGGCAACAACGAGCAGTACTTC
.	TRBD2	TRBV19	TRBJ2-3	CAARASGGPSTDTQYF	TGTGCCGCGAGGGCTAGCGGGGGGCCGAGCACAGATACGCAGTATTTT
once	.	TRBV5-4	TRBJ2-7	CASSGASSPRSLYF	TGTGCCAGCAGCGGGGCTTCTTCCCCCCGTAGTCTGTACTTC
.	TRBD1	TRBV7-3	TRBJ2-6	CASSLQGQGISGANVLTF	TGTGCCAGCAGCTTACAGGGACAGGGAATTTCCGGGGCCAACGTCCTGACTTTC
.	TRBD1	TRBV15	TRBJ1-1	CATSRDKEFGQGARNTEAFF	TGTGCCACCAGCAGAGATAAAGAGTTCGGACAGGGGGCCCGCAACACTGAAGCTTTCTTT
.	.	TRBV4-1	TRBJ2-1	CASSQDRGVAFF	TGCGCCAGCAGCCAAGATCGGGGTGTCGCGTTCTTC
few	.	TRBV7-6	TRBJ2-2	CASSSPLQPNTGELFF	TGTGCCAGCAGCTCCCCGTTACAACCGAACACCGGGGAGCTGTTTTTT
few	TRBD2	TRBV7-8	TRBJ2-1	CALAGSNGNEQFF	TGTGCCTTAGCGGGGAGCAATGGCAATGAGCAGTTCTTC
once	TRBD2	TRBV19	TRBJ2-7	CASSIAPSGGLYEQYF	TGTGCCAGTAGTATAGCTCCGAGCGGGGGGCTCTACGAGCAGTACTTC
.	TRBD2	TRBV28	TRBJ2-7	CASQRLAGVYEQYF	TGTGCCAGTCAGAGACTAGCGGGAGTCTACGAGCAGTACTTC
.	TRBD2	TRBV7-2	TRBJ2-7	CASSATSGGAEYEQYF	TGTGCCAGCAGCGCTACTAGCGGGGGGGCGGAGTACGAGCAGTACTTC
.	.	TRBV25-1	TRBJ1-2	CASSEDSRPITF	TGTGCCAGCAGTGAGGACAGTAGACCCATCACCTTC
.	.	TRBV2	TRBJ2-1	CASSEVRASNPYNEQFF	TGTGCCAGCAGTGAGGTAAGAGCGTCCAACCCCTACAATGAGCAGTTCTTC
.	.	TRBV21-1	TRBJ2-2	CASSKNQLAGTGELFF	TGTGCCAGCAGCAAAAATCAACTAGCGGGAACCGGGGAGCTGTTTTTT
.	.	TRBV5-5	TRBJ2-1	CASSPSESSYNEQFF	TGTGCCAGCAGTCCTAGCGAGAGCTCCTACAATGAGCAGTTCTTC
.	TRBD1	TRBV5-1	TRBJ2-6	CASSLGPDRGSYGANVLTF	TGCGCCAGCAGCTTGGGCCCAGACAGGGGATCATACGGGGCCAACGTCCTGACTTTC
.	TRBD1	TRBV5-5	TRBJ2-7	CASSPDRGVEQYF	TGTGCCAGCAGCCCCGACAGGGGGGTCGAGCAGTACTTC
.	.	TRBV5-4	TRBJ1-2	CASSLDRNYGYTF	TGTGCCAGCAGCTTGGACAGAAACTATGGCTACACCTTC
.	TRBD1	TRBV15	TRBJ1-4	CATSRAPGQDNEKLFF	TGTGCCACCAGCAGGGCACCGGGACAGGATAATGAAAAACTGTTTTTT
few	.	TRBV9	TRBJ2-5	CASSVSLASETQYF	TGTGCCAGCAGCGTAAGCCTAGCGTCGGAGACCCAGTACTTC
.	TRBD1	TRBV6-4	TRBJ2-2	CASRGDRAGGELFF	TGTGCCAGCAGGGGGGACAGGGCAGGCGGGGAGCTGTTTTTT
.	.	TRBV9	TRBJ2-5	CASSARTDQETQYF	TGTGCTAGCAGCGCAAGGACAGACCAAGAGACCCAGTACTTC
.	TRBD1	TRBV9	TRBJ2-7	CASSVGPWGQGGEQYF	TGTGCCAGCAGCGTAGGGCCTTGGGGACAGGGCGGCGAGCAGTACTTC
.	.	TRBV6-5	TRBJ1-2	CASSYAGVNGYTF	TGTGCCAGCAGTTACGCAGGGGTTAACGGCTACACCTTC
few	TRBD1	TRBV4-3	TRBJ1-1	CASSRGQGDNTEAFF	TGCGCCAGCAGCCGGGGACAGGGAGACAACACTGAAGCTTTCTTT
.	TRBD2	TRBV7-9	TRBJ2-7	CASSLGGSSGSYEQYF	TGTGCCAGCAGCTTAGGAGGCTCTAGCGGGAGCTACGAGCAGTACTTC
.	.	TRBV5-4	TRBJ2-1	CASSTPPAVTSPEQFF	TGTGCCAGCAGCACCCCCCCAGCGGTAACTTCCCCTGAGCAGTTCTTC
.	TRBD2	TRBV6-1	TRBJ2-7	CASSPAWGGRNEQYF	TGTGCCAGCAGTCCTGCTTGGGGGGGTCGGAACGAGCAGTACTTC
.	TRBD2	TRBV11-3	TRBJ2-3	CASSIGLVSTDTQYF	TGTGCCAGCAGCATCGGACTAGTTAGCACAGATACGCAGTATTTT
.	.	TRBV14	TRBJ2-7	CASSQGLAYEQYF	TGTGCCAGCAGCCAAGGTCTAGCCTACGAGCAGTACTTC
.	.	TRBV6-5	TRBJ1-2	CASYDYNYGYTF	TGTGCCAGCTACGACTACAACTATGGCTACACCTTC
.	TRBD1	TRBV5-1	TRBJ2-3	CASRIRTGSTDTQYF	TGCGCCAGCAGGATACGGACAGGGAGCACAGATACGCAGTATTTT
.	TRBD1	TRBV10-1	TRBJ2-7	CASRTVVRQGSYEQYF	TGCGCCAGCAGGACGGTAGTTAGACAGGGCTCCTACGAGCAGTACTTC
.	.	TRBV20-1	TRBJ1-1	CSASVLVEAFF	TGCAGTGCTAGTGTTCTCGTTGAAGCTTTCTTT
.	.	TRBV9	TRBJ2-3	CASSVDGRADYTDTQYF	TGTGCCAGCAGCGTAGACGGTAGGGCGGACTACACAGATACGCAGTATTTT
.	.	TRBV10-3	TRBJ1-2	CAISVGRQGYGYTF	TGTGCCATCAGTGTAGGGCGGCAGGGCTATGGCTACACCTTC
.	TRBD1	TRBV27	TRBJ2-7	CASRLPGQGGYEQYF	TGTGCCAGCAGACTCCCGGGACAGGGTGGTTACGAGCAGTACTTC